This T cell receptor (beta chain) was identified in a study of T cell responses to AZD1222 COVID-19 vaccine (dated by TCRdb to the early 2020s). Describing the broader study: Because spike-specific TCR depth and breadth did not differ between the two schedules, AZD1222 recipients who got a second dose at roughly 4 weeks were pooled with those who got a second dose at roughly 12 weeks. Trial participants were enrolled into age subgroups of 18-55, 56-69 and 70-plus years, which contained 148, 28 and 57 TCR-sequenced participants, respectively. TCR sequencing was performed for over 230 trial participants, of whom some 200 were given two doses of AZD1222 and around 25 were given two doses of MenACWY control vaccine.

With respect to this clone: What this receptor recognizes is not known. No much larger clone exists at a distance of one base, and base qualities are not known.

Here is what the overall study found, with its caveats: Participants were mostly white British, with more females than males. The authors suggested clonal diversity may have been underestimated. Because no samples from the day 14 peak response were available, repertoires could be characterized only after the peak T cell response. The vaccine-associated CD4 TCRs covered the entire spike protein, and the dominant responses fell in regions 160-218 and 743-854. A significant rise in spike-specific TCR breadth and depth was observed after two AZD1222 doses relative to day 0 and relative to MenACWY recipients. The 56-69-year group was small, and its depth increase did not reach significance, likely because of low power. Conclusions about previously exposed vaccinees are limited because only six or seven AZD1222 recipients were SARS-CoV-2 seropositive at baseline. Nearly half of unique spike-specific TCRs reportedly recognized epitopes outside regions mutated in the B.1.351 and B.1.1.7 variants.

Read against the paper, the sample's time point label means: baseline before first vaccination. Vaccinee samples were obtained from the UK trials COV001 and COV002, which included a single-blind randomized controlled phase 2/3 trial of AZD1222 (ChAdOx1 nCoV-19) in healthy adults. For TCRbeta chain sequencing, PBMC samples were collected from trial participants at day 0 and at day 28 after the second dose. The CDR3 regions of human TCRbeta chains were subjected to immunosequencing. The study's own analysis went as follows. Repertoire TCRs were checked for matches against a reference library of SARS-CoV-2-specific TCRs that had been generated using the MIRA antigen-specificity platform. Breadth meant the fraction of unique TCRs that were SARS-CoV-2-associated, whereas depth meant the fraction of total T cells that were SARS-CoV-2-associated. Each spike-specific TCR was assigned to its reactive spike region and to a CD4 or CD8 class using the MIRA data. Log10-transformed breadth and depth values were compared by one-way ANOVA with Sidak's multiple comparisons tests. TCRdb provides this immuneACCESS table in a form limited to in-frame rearrangements. Some clones are lacking; in checked studies, under half of them reflect an unresolved V gene, and why the rest are absent is not known. The DNA gave D and trimming, while V, J and clone size come from that table. The table for this sample lists around 160,000 clones; 90% to 95% of them were counted only once. 5.2% of the sample is in the top ten clones.

The germline V gene (reference sequence) specifies DFQATT as CDR1 and SNEGSKA as CDR2. The CDR3 measures 11 amino acids from cysteine to phenylalanine. Of all the DNA, just the CDR3 is kept, 33 bases in frame from base 1. The trim is 8 bases for V and 0 bases for J, with a gap of 8 bases between the germline ends. This sequence uses TRBV20-1 and TRBJ2-7; TRBD2 is perhaps the D gene, given 6 matching bases. Sequenced here: peripheral blood, sampled on day 0 of AZD1222 vaccination. The TCR comes from an adult in good health. The DNA sequence is TGCAGTACGGGACTCTCCTACGAGCAGTACTTC. Translated, it reads CSTGLSYEQYF.